The clone carrying this T cell receptor beta chain turned up a few times. Antigen: not known. Germline V gives CDR1 ENHRY, CDR2 SYGVKD. The CDR3 loop spans 14 amino acids. V lost 6 bases to trimming and J lost 0 bases, with 8 bases between them. The data were taken from a study of beta chain features in type 1 diabetes. Study summary: Comparable age, gender and cell yields were observed in patients relative to healthy donors. Findings and caveats of the study: Whatever favoring of shorter templates PCR might show would apply equally to patients and controls.

The isolated RNA, all of it, was reverse transcribed, so expressed TCRB transcripts were what got sequenced. Reads from naive, central memory and regulatory T cell samples averaged about 3.8 million. The table came from immunoSEQ multiplex PCR; TCRdb's copy has only in-frame clones and leaves some out. The repertoire holds 860,000 or so clones, with about a sixth as singletons. CD45RO/CCR7/CD25/CD127/CD95/CD27 sorting isolated CD4+ naive, central memory, regulatory and stem cell-like memory cells. This TCR was sampled from a woman aged 18 to 35 in good health. Sequenced: naive CD4+ T cells from blood. This rearrangement joins TRBV10-3 to TRBJ2-2; D is ambiguous. CDR3 sequence: CAISSETNTGELFF. The CDR3 coding sequence is TGTGCCATCAGCAGCGAAACGAACACCGGGGAGCTGTTTTTT.